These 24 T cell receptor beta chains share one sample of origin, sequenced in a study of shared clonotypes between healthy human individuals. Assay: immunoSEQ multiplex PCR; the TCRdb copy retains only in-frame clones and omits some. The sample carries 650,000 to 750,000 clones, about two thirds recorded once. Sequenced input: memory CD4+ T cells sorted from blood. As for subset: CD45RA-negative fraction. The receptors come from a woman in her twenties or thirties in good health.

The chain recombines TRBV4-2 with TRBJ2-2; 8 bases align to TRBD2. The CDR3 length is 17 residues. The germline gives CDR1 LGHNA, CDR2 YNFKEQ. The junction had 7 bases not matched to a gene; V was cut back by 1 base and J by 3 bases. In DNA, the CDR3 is TGTGCCAGCAGCCAAGGGGGCGGGAGGACCTACACCGGGGAGCTGTTTTTT. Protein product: CASSQGGGRTYTGELFF.

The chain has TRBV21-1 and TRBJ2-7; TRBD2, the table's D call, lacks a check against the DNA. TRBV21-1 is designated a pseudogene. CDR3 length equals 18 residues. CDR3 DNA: TGTGCCAGCAGTGCGGGACTAGCGGGAGCTCCCTTCTCCTACGAGCAGTACTTC. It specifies CASSAGLAGAPFSYEQYF.

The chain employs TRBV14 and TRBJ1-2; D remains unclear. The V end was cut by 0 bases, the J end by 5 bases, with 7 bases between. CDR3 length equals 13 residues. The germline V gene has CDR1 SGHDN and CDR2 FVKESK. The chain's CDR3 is CASSQDSTYGYTF. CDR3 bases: TGTGCCAGCAGCCAAGACTCGACTTATGGCTACACCTTC.

The CDR3 spells CASSSDWETNEKLFF. The CDR3, as DNA: TGTGCCAGCAGTTCAGACTGGGAAACTAATGAAAAACTGTTTTTT. J is TRBJ1-4 and V is TRBV5-6; D call uncertain. Germline V gene data show CDR1 as SGHDT and CDR2 as YYEEEE. Deletions cut 5 bases from V and 1 base from J, with 12 bases between. CDR3 length: 15 amino acids. The full variable domain, completed using reference TRBV5-6 and TRBJ1-4, is DAGVTQSPTHLIKTRGQQVTLRCSPKSGHDTVSWYQQALGQGPQFIFQYYEEEERQRGNFPDRFSGHQFPNYSSELNVNALLLGDSALYLCASSSDWETNEKLFFGSGTQLSVL.

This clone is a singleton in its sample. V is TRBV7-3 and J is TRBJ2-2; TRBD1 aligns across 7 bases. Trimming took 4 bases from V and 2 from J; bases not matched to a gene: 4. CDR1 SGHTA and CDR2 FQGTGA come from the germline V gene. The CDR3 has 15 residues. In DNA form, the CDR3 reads TGTGCCAGCAGCTCCGGGACAGCAAACACCGGGGAGCTGTTTTTT. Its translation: CASSSGTANTGELFF.

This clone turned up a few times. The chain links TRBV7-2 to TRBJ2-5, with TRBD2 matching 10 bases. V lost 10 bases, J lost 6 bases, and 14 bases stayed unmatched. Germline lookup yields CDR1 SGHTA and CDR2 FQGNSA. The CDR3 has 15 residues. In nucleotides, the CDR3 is TGTGCCATCTCTCCCCCTAGCGGGAGTGGGAAGACCCAGTACTTC. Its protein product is CAISPPSGSGKTQYF.

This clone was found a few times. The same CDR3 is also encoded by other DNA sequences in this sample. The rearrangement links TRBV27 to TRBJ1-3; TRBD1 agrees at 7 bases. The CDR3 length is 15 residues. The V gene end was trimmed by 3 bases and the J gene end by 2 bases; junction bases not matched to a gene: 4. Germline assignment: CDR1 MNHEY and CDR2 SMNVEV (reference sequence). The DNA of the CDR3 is TGTGCCAGCAGTTTTAGAGGGGGCGCTGGAAACACCATATATTTT. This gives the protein CASSFRGGAGNTIYF.

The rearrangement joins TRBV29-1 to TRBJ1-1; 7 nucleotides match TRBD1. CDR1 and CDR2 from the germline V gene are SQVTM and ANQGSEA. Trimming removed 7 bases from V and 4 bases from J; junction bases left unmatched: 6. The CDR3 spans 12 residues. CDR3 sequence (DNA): TGCAGCGCAACAGGGGAAGTCACTGAAGCTTTCTTT. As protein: CSATGEVTEAFF. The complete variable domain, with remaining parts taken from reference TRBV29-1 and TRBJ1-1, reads SAVISQKPSRDICQRGTSLTIQCQVDSQVTMMFWYRQQPGQSLTLIATANQGSEATYESGFVIDKFPISRPNLTFSTLTVSNMSPEDSSIYLCSATGEVTEAFFGQGTRLTVV.

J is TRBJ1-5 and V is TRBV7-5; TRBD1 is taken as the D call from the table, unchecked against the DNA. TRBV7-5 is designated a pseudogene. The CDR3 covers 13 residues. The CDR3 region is CVRSLQGNKPQHF. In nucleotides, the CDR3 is TGTGTCAGAAGCTTACAGGGAAATAAGCCCCAGCATTTT.

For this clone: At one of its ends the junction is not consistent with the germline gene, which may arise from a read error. CDR3 in amino acids: CASSVELPNYGYTF. CDR3 sequence (DNA): TGTGCCAGTAGTGTAGAGCTCCCTAACTATGGCTACACCTTC. The V and J genes are TRBV19 and TRBJ1-2; no reliable D call. The germline V gene encodes CDR1 LNHDA and CDR2 SQIVND (reference sequence). The CDR3 runs 14 residues.

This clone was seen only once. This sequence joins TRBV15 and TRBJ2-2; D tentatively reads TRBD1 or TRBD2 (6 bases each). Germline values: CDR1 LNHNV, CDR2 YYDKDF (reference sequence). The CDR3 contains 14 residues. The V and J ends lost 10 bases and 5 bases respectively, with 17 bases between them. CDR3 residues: CASGGGGRTGELFF. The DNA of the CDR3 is TGTGCCAGCGGAGGGGGAGGCCGTACCGGGGAGCTGTTTTTT.

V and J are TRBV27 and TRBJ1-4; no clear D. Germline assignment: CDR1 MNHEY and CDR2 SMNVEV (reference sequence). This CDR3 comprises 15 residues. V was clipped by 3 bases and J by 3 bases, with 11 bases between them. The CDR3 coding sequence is TGTGCCAGCAGTTTTAGAAACTATCCTAATGAAAAACTGTTTTTT. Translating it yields CASSFRNYPNEKLFF.

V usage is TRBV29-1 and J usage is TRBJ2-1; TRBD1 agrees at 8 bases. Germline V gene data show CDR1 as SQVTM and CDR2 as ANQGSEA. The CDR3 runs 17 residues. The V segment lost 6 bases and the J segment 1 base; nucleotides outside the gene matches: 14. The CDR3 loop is CSVTGDESSSSYNEQFF. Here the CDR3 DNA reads TGCAGCGTGACAGGGGATGAGAGTAGCAGTTCCTACAATGAGCAGTTCTTC.

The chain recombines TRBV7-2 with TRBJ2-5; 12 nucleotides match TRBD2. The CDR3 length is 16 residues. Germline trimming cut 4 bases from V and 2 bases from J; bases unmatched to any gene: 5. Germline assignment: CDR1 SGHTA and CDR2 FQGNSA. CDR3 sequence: CASSSGGTSGQETQYF. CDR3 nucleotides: TGTGCCAGCAGCTCAGGGGGGACTAGCGGGCAAGAGACCCAGTACTTC.

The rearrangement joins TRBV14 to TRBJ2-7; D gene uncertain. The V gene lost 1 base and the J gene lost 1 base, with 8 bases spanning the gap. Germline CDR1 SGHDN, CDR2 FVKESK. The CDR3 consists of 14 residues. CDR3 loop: CASSQGQISYEQYF. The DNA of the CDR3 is TGTGCCAGCAGCCAAGGCCAGATATCCTACGAGCAGTACTTC.

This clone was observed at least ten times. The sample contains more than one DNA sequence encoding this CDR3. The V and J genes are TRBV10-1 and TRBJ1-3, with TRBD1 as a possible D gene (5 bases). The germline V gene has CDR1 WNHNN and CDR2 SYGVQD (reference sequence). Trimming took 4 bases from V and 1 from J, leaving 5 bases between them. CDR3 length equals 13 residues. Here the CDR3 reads CASSGTSGNTIYF. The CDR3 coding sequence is TGCGCCAGCAGTGGGACATCTGGAAACACCATATATTTT.

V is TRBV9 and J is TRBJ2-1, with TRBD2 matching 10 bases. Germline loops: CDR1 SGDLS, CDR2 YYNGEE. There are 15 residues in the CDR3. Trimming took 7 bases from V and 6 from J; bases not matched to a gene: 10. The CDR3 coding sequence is TGTGCCAGCGCGACCCTAGCGGGAGAAGGCAATGAGCAGTTCTTC. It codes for CASATLAGEGNEQFF.

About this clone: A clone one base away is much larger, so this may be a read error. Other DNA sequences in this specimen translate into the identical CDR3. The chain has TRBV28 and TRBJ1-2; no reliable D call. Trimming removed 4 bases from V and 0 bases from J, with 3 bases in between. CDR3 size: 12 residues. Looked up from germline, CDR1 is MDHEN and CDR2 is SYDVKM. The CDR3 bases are TGTGCCAGCAGTTACCCTAACTATGGCTACACCTTC. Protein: CASSYPNYGYTF.

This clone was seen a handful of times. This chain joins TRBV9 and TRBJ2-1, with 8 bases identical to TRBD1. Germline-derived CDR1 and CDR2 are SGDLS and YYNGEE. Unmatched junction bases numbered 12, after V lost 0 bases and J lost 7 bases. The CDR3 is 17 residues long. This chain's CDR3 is CASSVASMGQGANEQFF. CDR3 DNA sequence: TGTGCCAGCAGCGTAGCCTCAATGGGTCAGGGGGCGAATGAGCAGTTCTTC.

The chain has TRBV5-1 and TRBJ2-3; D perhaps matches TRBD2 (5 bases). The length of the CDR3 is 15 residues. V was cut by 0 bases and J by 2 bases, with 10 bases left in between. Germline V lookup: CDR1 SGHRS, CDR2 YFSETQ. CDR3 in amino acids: CASSLVTADTDTQYF. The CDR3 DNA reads TGCGCCAGCAGCTTGGTAACAGCGGACACAGATACGCAGTATTTT.

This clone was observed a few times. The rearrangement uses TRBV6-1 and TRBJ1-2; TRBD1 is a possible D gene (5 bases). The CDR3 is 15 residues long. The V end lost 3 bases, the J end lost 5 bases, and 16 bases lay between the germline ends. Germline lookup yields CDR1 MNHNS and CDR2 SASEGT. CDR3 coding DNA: TGTGCCAGCAGTGAGTACCAGGAGGGGTTTTATGGCTACACCTTC. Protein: CASSEYQEGFYGYTF.

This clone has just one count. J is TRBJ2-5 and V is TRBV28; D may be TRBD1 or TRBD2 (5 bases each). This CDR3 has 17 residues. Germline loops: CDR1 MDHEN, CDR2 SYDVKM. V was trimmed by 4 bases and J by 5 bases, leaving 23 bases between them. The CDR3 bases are TGTGCCAGCAGTTCCTCTGCATGGGTGTGGGGGATTGAGACCCAGTACTTC. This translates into CASSSSAWVWGIETQYF.

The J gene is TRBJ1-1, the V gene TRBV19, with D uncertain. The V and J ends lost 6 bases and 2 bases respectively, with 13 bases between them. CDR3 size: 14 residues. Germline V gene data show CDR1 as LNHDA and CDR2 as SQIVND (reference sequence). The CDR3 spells CASRRRQTNTEAFF. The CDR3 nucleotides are TGTGCCAGTAGGCGGCGGCAGACAAACACTGAAGCTTTCTTT.

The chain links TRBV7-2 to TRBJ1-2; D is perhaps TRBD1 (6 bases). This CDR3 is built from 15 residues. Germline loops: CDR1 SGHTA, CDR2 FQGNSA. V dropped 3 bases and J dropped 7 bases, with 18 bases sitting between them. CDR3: CASSFNIGRGVGYTF. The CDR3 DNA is TGTGCCAGCAGCTTTAATATCGGCAGGGGTGTTGGCTACACCTTC. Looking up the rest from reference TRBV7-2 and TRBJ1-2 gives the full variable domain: GAGVSQSPSNKVTEKGKDVELRCDPISGHTALYWYRQSLGQGLEFLIYFQGNSAPDKSGLPSDRFSAERTGGSVSTLTIQRTQQEDSAVYLCASSFNIGRGVGYTFGSGTRLTVV.